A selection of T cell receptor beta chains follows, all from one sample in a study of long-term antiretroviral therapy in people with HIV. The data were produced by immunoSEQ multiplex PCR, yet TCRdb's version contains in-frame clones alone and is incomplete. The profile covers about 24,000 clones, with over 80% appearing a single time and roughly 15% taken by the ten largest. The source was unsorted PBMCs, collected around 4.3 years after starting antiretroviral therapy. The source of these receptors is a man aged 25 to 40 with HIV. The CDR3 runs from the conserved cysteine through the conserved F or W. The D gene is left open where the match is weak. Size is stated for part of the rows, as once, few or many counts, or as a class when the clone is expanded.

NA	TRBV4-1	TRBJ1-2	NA	TGCGCCAGCAGCCAAGAAGGGACAATTCTCGATGGCTACACCTTC	CASSQEGTILDGYTF
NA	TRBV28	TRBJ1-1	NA	TGTGCCAGCAGTTTATACGGGTGGGGGCCGGGGACTGAAGCTTTCTTT	CASSLYGWGPGTEAFF
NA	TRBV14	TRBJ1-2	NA	TGTGCCAGCAGCCTTATGGACAGCCGCCGCTATGGCTACACCTTC	CASSLMDSRRYGYTF
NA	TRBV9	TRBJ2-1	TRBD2	TGTGCCAGCAGCGCCAATCGACTAGCGGGGGGCGTTAGCTCCTACAATGAGCAGTTCTTC	CASSANRLAGGVSSYNEQFF
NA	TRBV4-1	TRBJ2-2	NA	TGCGCCAGCAGATCCAGGGGAGAGGCCGGGGAGCTGTTTTTT	CASRSRGEAGELFF
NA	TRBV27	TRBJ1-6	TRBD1	TGTGCCAGCAGTTTACGGGACAGGGGTAGTTCACCCCTCCACTTT	CASSLRDRGSSPLHF
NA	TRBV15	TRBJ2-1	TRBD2	TGTGCCACCAGCAGAGATGTAGGACTAGCGGGGAACAATGAGCAGTTCTTC	CATSRDVGLAGNNEQFF
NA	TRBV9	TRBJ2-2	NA	TGTGCCAGCAGCGGGGGACTTACAAACACCGGGGAGCTGTTTTTT	CASSGGLTNTGELFF
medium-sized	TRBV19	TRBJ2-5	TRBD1	TGTGCCAGTAGCGACAGGGGCCTGGAGACCCAGTACTTC	CASSDRGLETQYF
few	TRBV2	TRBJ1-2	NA	TGTGCCAGCAGTGAAGGGGGCGGCTACACCTTC	CASSEGGGYTF
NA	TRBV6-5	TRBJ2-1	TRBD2	TGTGCCAGCAGTGTGGGACTGGCGGGGGGCGGGCAGTTCTTC	CASSVGLAGGGQFF
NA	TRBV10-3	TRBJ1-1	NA	TGTGCCATCAGTGAGGACCAAGGGGACACTGAAGCTTTCTTT	CAISEDQGDTEAFF
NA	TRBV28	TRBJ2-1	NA	TGTGCCAGCCGGGACGGAACCTACAATGAGCAGTTCTTC	CASRDGTYNEQFF
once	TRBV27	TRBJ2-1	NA	TGTGCCAGCGGCTTCGGGCTAGGGAATGAGCAGTTCTTC	CASGFGLGNEQFF
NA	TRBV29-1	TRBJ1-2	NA	TGCAGCGCCGTGCGGTCGGGGTACGGCTACACCTTC	CSAVRSGYGYTF
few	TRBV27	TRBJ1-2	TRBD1	TGTGCCAGCAGTTCCCGGACAGGGACCGACTATGGCTACACCTTC	CASSSRTGTDYGYTF
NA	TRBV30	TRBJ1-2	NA	TGTGCCGGCCGGGGGAACTATGGCTACACCTTC	CAGRGNYGYTF
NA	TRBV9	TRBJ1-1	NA	TGTGCCAGCAGCGTAGAAGGGGAGGCGGACACTGAAGCTTTCTTT	CASSVEGEADTEAFF
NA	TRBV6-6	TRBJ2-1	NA	TGTGCCGGAGGGACAGCCTCCTACAATGAGCAGTTCTTC	CAGGTASYNEQFF
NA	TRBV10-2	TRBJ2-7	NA	TGCGCCAGCGAAAACAGGGACGTTGCGTACGAGCAGTACTTC	CASENRDVAYEQYF
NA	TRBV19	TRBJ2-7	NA	TGTGCCAGTAGTCCCTCGGACCACTACGAGCAGTACTTC	CASSPSDHYEQYF
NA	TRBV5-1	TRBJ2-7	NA	TGCGCCAGCAGCCTAGGGACGGATAACCTCTACGAGCAGTACTTC	CASSLGTDNLYEQYF
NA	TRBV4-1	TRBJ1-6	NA	TGCGCCAGCAGCCATCCCCAAGGGGAACAGTCACCCCTCCACTTT	CASSHPQGEQSPLHF
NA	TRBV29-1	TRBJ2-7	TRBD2	TGCAGCGTTGCTGGACTAGAACCTTCCCTCGAGCAGTACTTC	CSVAGLEPSLEQYF
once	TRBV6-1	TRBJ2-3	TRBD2	TGTGCCAGCAGTGAATTTAGCGGGGGGGCCACAGATACGCAGTATTTT	CASSEFSGGATDTQYF
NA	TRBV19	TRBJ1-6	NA	TGTGCCAGTAGCACTCCAGGGGTCTATAATTCACCCCTCCACTTT	CASSTPGVYNSPLHF
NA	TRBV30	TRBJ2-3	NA	TGTGCCTGGGGGCGGACTAGCACAGATACGCAGTATTTT	CAWGRTSTDTQYF
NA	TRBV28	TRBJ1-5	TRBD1	TGTGCCAGCGGGGCCACAGGGGGGGATCAGCCCCAGCATTTT	CASGATGGDQPQHF
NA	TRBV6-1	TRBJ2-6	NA	TGTGCCAGCAGTGGTCACGTACTCGGTGGGGCCAACGTCCTGACTTTC	CASSGHVLGGANVLTF
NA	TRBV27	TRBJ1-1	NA	TGTGCCAGCAGTTTTAGGGGGTACACTGAAGCTTTCTTT	CASSFRGYTEAFF
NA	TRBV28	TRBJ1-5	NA	TGTGCCAGCAGTTACTTACACGGGGGCGGGACTCAGCCCCAGCATTTT	CASSYLHGGGTQPQHF
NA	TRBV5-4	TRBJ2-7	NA	TGTGCCAGCAGCTTGGGGGGGCCGAGCGAGCAGTACTTC	CASSLGGPSEQYF
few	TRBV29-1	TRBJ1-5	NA	TGCAGCGTTGAAGAAGGGAGGGGTCAGCCCCAGCATTTT	CSVEEGRGQPQHF
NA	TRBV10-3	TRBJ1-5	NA	TGTGCCATCAGTGAGTCGGGTGGGCAGCCCCAGCATTTT	CAISESGGQPQHF
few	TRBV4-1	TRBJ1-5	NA	TGCGCCAGCAGCCAAGATTATGTAGGGCCGAGCAATCAGCCCCAGCATTTT	CASSQDYVGPSNQPQHF
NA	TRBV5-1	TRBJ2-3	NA	TGCGCCAGCAGCTTGGGCTTTTCTAGCACAGATACGCAGTATTTT	CASSLGFSSTDTQYF
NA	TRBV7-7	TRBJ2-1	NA	TGTGCTAGCAGCGTTGAGCGGGCCCGCTACAATGAGCAGTTCTTC	CASSVERARYNEQFF
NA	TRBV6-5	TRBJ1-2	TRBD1	TGTGCCAGCAGTCCGGGACAGGGGAATTACTATGGCTACACCTTC	CASSPGQGNYYGYTF
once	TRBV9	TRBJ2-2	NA	TGTGCCAGCAGCACCCAGGGGGGTACCGGGGAGCTGTTTTTT	CASSTQGGTGELFF
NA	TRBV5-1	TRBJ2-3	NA	TGCGCCAGCAGCTGGGGGCCTAGCGCGTCCACAGATACGCAGTATTTT	CASSWGPSASTDTQYF
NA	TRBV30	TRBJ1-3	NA	TGTGCCTGGGACAGCTCTGGAAACACCATATATTTT	CAWDSSGNTIYF
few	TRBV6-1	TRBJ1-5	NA	TGTGCCAGCAGTGAAGCGCTTAGGCATCAGCCCCAGCATTTT	CASSEALRHQPQHF
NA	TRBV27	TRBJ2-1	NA	TGTGCCAGCAGTGAGGACTTCTTATACAATGAGCAGTTCTTC	CASSEDFLYNEQFF
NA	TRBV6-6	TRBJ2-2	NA	TGTGCCAGCAAGGGCGGGCCCAACACCGGGGAGCTGTTTTTT	CASKGGPNTGELFF
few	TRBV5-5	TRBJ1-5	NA	TGTGCCAGTCAGGGGTCGGTGGGCAATCAGCCCCAGCATTTT	CASQGSVGNQPQHF
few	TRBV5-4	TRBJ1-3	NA	TGTGCCAGCAGCTTGTCTGGAAACACCATATATTTT	CASSLSGNTIYF
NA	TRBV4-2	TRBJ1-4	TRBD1	TGTGCCAGCAGCCAAGATGGACAGGGTGATGAAAAACTGTTTTTT	CASSQDGQGDEKLFF
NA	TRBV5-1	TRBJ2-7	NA	TGCGCCAGCAGAAGGGCGGATTACTACGAGCAGTACTTC	CASRRADYYEQYF
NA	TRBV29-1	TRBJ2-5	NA	TGCAGCTCCGTAGGCGGCGGGGAGACCCAGTACTTC	CSSVGGGETQYF
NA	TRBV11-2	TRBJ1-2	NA	TGTGCCAGCAGCTTAGTGAGGGGGGTGGACTATGGCTACACCTTC	CASSLVRGVDYGYTF
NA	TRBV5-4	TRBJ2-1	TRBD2	TGTGCCATCGTTCGGGAGGGCCTAGGGAATGAGCAGTTCTTC	CAIVREGLGNEQFF
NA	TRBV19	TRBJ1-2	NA	TGTGCCAGTAGTCCCGAGAGGACTAACTATGGCTACACCTTC	CASSPERTNYGYTF
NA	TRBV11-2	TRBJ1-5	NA	TGTGCCAGCAGCCTCAACGATCGTCAGCCCCAGCATTTT	CASSLNDRQPQHF
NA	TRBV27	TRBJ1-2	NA	TGTGCCAGCAGTCCCACGCCAGGCTATGGCTACACCTTC	CASSPTPGYGYTF
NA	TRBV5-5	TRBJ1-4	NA	TGTGCCAGCAGTTTCCGACAGGTCGTCACTAATGAAAAACTGTTTTTT	CASSFRQVVTNEKLFF
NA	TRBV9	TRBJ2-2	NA	TGTGCCAGCAGCGTAGCGGTGGACAGAGAGGGAATTACCGGGGAGCTGTTTTTT	CASSVAVDREGITGELFF
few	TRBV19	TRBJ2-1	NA	TGTGCCAGTAGTAGGACCGCCACCTACAATGAGCAGTTCTTC	CASSRTATYNEQFF